This TCR beta chain was sequenced during a study of graft-versus-host responses after intestinal transplantation. Across the study: Multivisceral, liver-intestinal, or isolated intestinal transplants were received by the recipients. Every recipient underwent anti-thymocyte globulin induction, then tacrolimus and steroids for two to three years.

General study findings and limits: Present in recipient marrow, GvH clones included some that appeared first in ileum or blood. Within allografts, high graft-versus-host to host-versus-graft clonal ratios were seen among patients with graft-donor T cell macrochimerism.

TCRdb keeps only in-frame clones here, not all; method: immunoSEQ multiplex PCR. The table has tens of thousands of clones, approximately 90% seen once. Points on this clone: Its antigen is unidentified.

The germline CDR1 and CDR2 sequences are MDHEN and SYDVKM. The CDR3 has 12 amino acids. Trimming cost V 5 bases and J 7 bases, with 11 bases left between them. This specimen was PBMCs, taken 26 days after transplant. This receptor was taken from a human patient who received an intestinal transplant, so some T cells may come from the graft donor. The chain recombines TRBV28 with TRBJ1-1; D perhaps matches TRBD1 (5 bases). CDR3 protein: CASSPNRIEAFF. The CDR3, as DNA: TGTGCCAGCAGTCCAAACAGGATTGAAGCTTTCTTT.